These T cell receptor beta chains were read from a single sample in a study of cytomegalovirus exposure and HLA in healthy donors. Sequencing used immunoSEQ multiplex PCR; TCRdb keeps in-frame clones, though not all of them. The repertoire holds around 93,000 clones, with approximately 64% as singletons. The specimen was PBMCs. These receptors were taken from a boy aged 5-17 years in good health and CMV-seropositive. CDR3s include the opening cysteine and the closing phenylalanine or tryptophan. D genes are given only for firm matches. Size is omitted from some rows. Given values are once, few, many or a class for expanded clones.

cdr3_nt cdr3_aa cdr3_length v_call d_call j_call clone_size
TGCGCCAGCAGCTTGGATCCAGGTGGTTTAATGAATGGCTACCCCTTC CASSLDPGGLMNGYPF 16 TRBV5-1 NA TRBJ1-2 NA
TGCGCCAGCAGCCAAGTTAACCTAGCCGGGGAGCAGTACTTC CASSQVNLAGEQYF 14 TRBV4-1 NA TRBJ2-7 NA
TGTGCCAGCAGCTTAGTATCAGGGAAGAACACTGAAGCTTTCTTT CASSLVSGKNTEAFF 15 TRBV11-2 NA TRBJ1-1 few
TGTGCCAGCAGTTCAAGGGACAGGGGGCCGAACACTGAAGCTTTCTTT CASSSRDRGPNTEAFF 16 TRBV27 TRBD1 TRBJ1-1 NA
TGTGCCAGCTCACCATATGGGACAAGAATATACGAGCAGTACTTC CASSPYGTRIYEQYF 15 TRBV18 NA TRBJ2-7 NA
TGTGCCAGCTCACCCCAGGGGGCGGGTAGCAATCAGCCCCAGCATTTT CASSPQGAGSNQPQHF 16 TRBV18 TRBD1 TRBJ1-5 NA
TGTGCCAGCAGATTCAGGGGCGGGTCGACCTCTGAAGCTTTCTTT CASRFRGGSTSEAFF 15 TRBV6-5 NA TRBJ1-1 few
TGTGCCAGTGAGTCCGGGGCGGGGTTCTCCTACAATGAGCAGTTCTTC CASESGAGFSYNEQFF 16 TRBV19 NA TRBJ2-1 NA
TGTGCCAGTAGTACTACAGGGGGGAACAACGAGCAGTACTTC CASSTTGGNNEQYF 14 TRBV19 TRBD1 TRBJ2-7 few
TGTGCCAGCTCACCAGAGCATAGCAATCAGCCCCAGCATTTT CASSPEHSNQPQHF 14 TRBV18 NA TRBJ1-5 few
TGTGCCAGCAGTGAATCCCTGGGACAGGGAAGCTACGAGCAGTACTTC CASSESLGQGSYEQYF 16 TRBV25-1 TRBD1 TRBJ2-7 NA
TGTGCCAGCAGGGCGGGACAGGGGCCCTACGAGCAGTACTTC CASRAGQGPYEQYF 14 TRBV2 TRBD1 TRBJ2-7 few
TGTGCCAGAAGCTTGGAATGGTGTGGGGCGCGAGGTTGCGGTACGCAGTATTTT CARSLEWCGARGCGTQYF 18 TRBV5-3 NA TRBJ2-3 NA
TGTGCCAGCAGCTCCGGGGGAGCGGGGGGGCGGGAGCAGTACTTC CASSSGGAGGREQYF 15 TRBV6-5 TRBD2 TRBJ2-7 NA
TGTGCCAGCAGCTTAGACGCGGGATCCGCGGCGCGCGGCAATGAGCAGTTCTTC CASSLDAGSAARGNEQFF 18 TRBV7-9 NA TRBJ2-1 NA
TGCAGCGTTGGTTGGGACAGGGGCCGCGAGCAGTACTTC CSVGWDRGREQYF 13 TRBV29-1 TRBD1 TRBJ2-7 few
TGCGCCAGCAGCCAACTTAATTTGGGGTTCGGGGAGAATGAGCAGTTCTTC CASSQLNLGFGENEQFF 17 TRBV4-1 NA TRBJ2-1 many
TGCGCCAGCTCCGATGGGCGGGAGGGCCGGGAGACCCAGTACTTC CASSDGREGRETQYF 15 TRBV5-1 TRBD2 TRBJ2-5 once
TGTGCCAGCAGCTTGGGACAGGGGGATTTCCCCTACGAGCAGTACTTC CASSLGQGDFPYEQYF 16 TRBV5-8 TRBD1 TRBJ2-7 NA
TGCAGCGCTGATGCGAGACAGCCCAGCTCCTACAATGAGCAGTTCTTC CSADARQPSSYNEQFF 16 TRBV29-1 NA TRBJ2-1 NA
TGTGCCAGCAGTGAATATTTGTTTGATGAAAAACTGTTTTTT CASSEYLFDEKLFF 14 TRBV2 NA TRBJ1-4 NA
TGCGCCAGCAGCTTTCCCATAGCGGGGTGGGAGACAGATACGCAGTATTTT CASSFPIAGWETDTQYF 17 TRBV5-1 TRBD2 TRBJ2-3 NA
TGCGCCAGCAGCAGCACGGGGAGGAAGGATGGCTACACCTTC CASSSTGRKDGYTF 14 TRBV4-1 NA TRBJ1-2 once
TGTGCCAGCAGTTTAAGGGGACTAGCCCACGAGCAGTACTTC CASSLRGLAHEQYF 14 TRBV27 TRBD2 TRBJ2-7 NA
TGTGCCAGCAGCGGGCGGGACAGACGGGAGAGAAACGAGCAGTACTTC CASSGRDRRERNEQYF 16 TRBV7-9 NA TRBJ2-7 NA
TGTGCCACCCTAACGGGGACCTACGAGCAGTACTTC CATLTGTYEQYF 12 TRBV6-1 NA TRBJ2-7 NA
TGCGCCAGCAGTGATAGGGACAGAATATCGACTGAAGCTTTCTTT CASSDRDRISTEAFF 15 TRBV10-2 TRBD1 TRBJ1-1 few
TGTGCCAGTAGTGCCGACAGGGTTAATGGCTACACCTTC CASSADRVNGYTF 13 TRBV19 TRBD1 TRBJ1-2 once
TGTGCCAGCAGTTCGGAGGGCTCCCGGGGCTACACCTTC CASSSEGSRGYTF 13 TRBV6-6 NA TRBJ1-2 NA
TGTGCCAGCTCAACAGTATTACCGAACACTGAAGCTTTCTTT CASSTVLPNTEAFF 14 TRBV18 NA TRBJ1-1 few
TGCAGCGTGGGGACAGGAGGTGAAGCTTTCTTT CSVGTGGEAFF 11 TRBV29-1 TRBD1 TRBJ1-1 NA
TGTGCCAGTAGTATTTTCTCAGGGGTCGGGCGGAACACTGAAGCTTTCTTT CASSIFSGVGRNTEAFF 17 TRBV19 NA TRBJ1-1 NA
TGCAGTGCGGGGGGGGTGAGTGGCTACACCTTC CSAGGVSGYTF 11 TRBV20-1 NA TRBJ1-2 NA
TGTGCCAGCAGCCGACAGGATCAAGAGACCCAGTACTTC CASSRQDQETQYF 13 TRBV27 NA TRBJ2-5 NA
TGCGCCAGCAGCTTGGGCCCCTCAGGGATAGCTGAAAAACTGTTTTTT CASSLGPSGIAEKLFF 16 TRBV5-1 NA TRBJ1-4 few
TGTGCCAGCAAAGGACAGGGGATATGGAACACTGAAGCTTTCTTT CASKGQGIWNTEAFF 15 TRBV19 TRBD1 TRBJ1-1 NA
TGTGCCTGGAGGGAAACTAGCGGGGGCTCCTACAATGAGCAGTTCTTC CAWRETSGGSYNEQFF 16 TRBV30 TRBD2 TRBJ2-1 NA
TGTGCCAGCAGCCCTATAATCGGGACTCTGACAACCTACGAGCAGTACTTC CASSPIIGTLTTYEQYF 17 TRBV7-8 NA TRBJ2-7 once
TGTGCCAGTATCAACCCTCGGACAGGGGGGACCTATGGCTACACCTTC CASINPRTGGTYGYTF 16 TRBV19 TRBD1 TRBJ1-2 once
TGTGCCAGCAGCTTCTACTCGACAGGTCAGCCCCAGCATTTT CASSFYSTGQPQHF 14 TRBV7-2 NA TRBJ1-5 NA
TGTGCCAGCAGGGGGCAATCTGGGGCCAACGTCCTGACTTTC CASRGQSGANVLTF 14 TRBV6-5 NA TRBJ2-6 NA
TGTGCCAGTACGATTAGGGGCACTGAAGCTTTCTTT CASTIRGTEAFF 12 TRBV19 NA TRBJ1-1 NA
TGTGCCAGCAGTATCCGGGACAGTTCCTACGAGCAGTACTTC CASSIRDSSYEQYF 14 TRBV6-1 TRBD1 TRBJ2-7 few
TGTGCCAGCAGCTTGGTTCCCCGGCGGGGAGATACGCAGTATTTT CASSLVPRRGDTQYF 15 TRBV5-6 NA TRBJ2-3 NA
TGTGCCTGCGTCCCACAGGGAACGCAGTATTTT CACVPQGTQYF 11 TRBV30 NA TRBJ2-3 NA
TGTGCCTGGAGTGACAATCCCTACGAGCAGTACTTC CAWSDNPYEQYF 12 TRBV30 NA TRBJ2-7 NA